This T cell receptor (beta chain) was documented in a study of blood T cells in healthy people across ages. A second PCR of about 6 to 11 cycles used a sample-barcoded 5' primer and a J-beta primer mix. TCRdb re-analysed the 5' RACE reads in MiXCR, keeping a single row per CDR3 protein. The repertoire holds 600,000 to 650,000 distinct CDR3 sequences, with 45% to 65% as singletons. The CDR3 is made up of 18 amino acids. Germline loops: CDR1 MNHEY, CDR2 SVGAGI. V lost 0 bases and J lost 0, with 15 bases in between. The sample taken for sequencing was blood. This receptor was taken from a man aged 60-69 years in good health. The rearrangement links TRBV6-5 to TRBJ1-5; D is undetermined. CDR3 in amino acids: CASSYSPGLGYSNQPQHF. CDR3 bases: TGTGCCAGCAGTTACTCCCCGGGTTTAGGGTATAGCAATCAGCCCCAGCATTTT.